The source of this TCR beta chain is a study of blood T cell repertoires in COVID-19 (dated by TCRdb to 2020 to 2022). Study-level background: The collaborator samples originated in the United States, Italy and Spain and spanned the acute and convalescent phases of COVID-19. The material from the prospective study consisted of cDNA or gDNA derived from T cells, B-cell-depleted T cells, or PBMCs. Subjects who had been exposed to COVID-19, were actively infected with it, or had recovered from it provided the deeply sampled blood TCRbeta repertoires that made up the dataset. The repertoires were made available in a free public database intended to serve as a resource for research on the immune response to SARS-CoV-2. Samples were obtained from the ongoing ImmuneRACE study (first 160 participants) and from 1,254 subjects provided by 6 global collaborators. Sample metadata almost always included a de-identified subject ID, COVID-19 status, age in years and sex. HLA class I and class II types, where available, came from metadata supplied by the sample provider rather than from assay-based typing.

A remark on this clone: Its antigen has not been determined. It has no much larger one-base neighbor in the sample; base qualities were not kept.

From the cysteine through the phenylalanine, the CDR3 covers 15 amino acids. The read is trimmed to its CDR3 DNA, 45 bases read in frame from base 1. Compared with germline, V lacks 4 bases and J lacks 2 bases; bases without a gene match: 7. CDR1 LNHDA and CDR2 SQIVND are derived from the germline V gene (reference sequence). The immunoSEQ Assay, a bias-controlled multiplex PCR, was used to amplify TCRbeta CDR3 regions from genomic DNA. Per the source publication's procedure: Within the assay, amplification of reference gene primers was used to estimate how many nucleated cells each sample contained. Sequence reads were collapsed and filtered to measure the absolute abundance of every unique TCRbeta CDR3 rearrangement. For each sample, productive Simpson clonality was calculated by taking the square root of Simpson's diversity index across productive rearrangements. TCRdb took over this immuneACCESS table, retaining in-frame rearrangements with V and J assigned. Such tables are incomplete; in checked studies, under half of the missing clones stem from an unresolved V gene, and the remainder is unexplained. Clonal size and the V and J genes are those of that table, whereas D and trimming came from the DNA. Counted in this sample were tens of thousands of clones; roughly 65% of them appeared once. Of the sample, less than 20% is held by the ten largest clones.

Whole blood was collected in K2EDTA tubes by collaborating institutions according to the institutions' own protocols. Collaborator samples were shipped for TCRbeta analysis as frozen whole blood, isolated PBMCs, or DNA extracted from either sample type. Study-level results and caveats: How much clinical and demographic metadata was included differed by source and by participant, and the metadata was provided uncurated.

The chain uses TRBV19 and TRBJ2-5; a stretch of 7 junction bases matches TRBD2. The TCR comes from a human donor in a cohort sampled during active COVID-19. Sequences were obtained from peripheral blood. In nucleotides, the sequence is TGTGCCAGTAGTACCGGACTAGGCCCTCAAGAGACCCAGTACTTC. Its protein product is CASSTGLGPQETQYF.